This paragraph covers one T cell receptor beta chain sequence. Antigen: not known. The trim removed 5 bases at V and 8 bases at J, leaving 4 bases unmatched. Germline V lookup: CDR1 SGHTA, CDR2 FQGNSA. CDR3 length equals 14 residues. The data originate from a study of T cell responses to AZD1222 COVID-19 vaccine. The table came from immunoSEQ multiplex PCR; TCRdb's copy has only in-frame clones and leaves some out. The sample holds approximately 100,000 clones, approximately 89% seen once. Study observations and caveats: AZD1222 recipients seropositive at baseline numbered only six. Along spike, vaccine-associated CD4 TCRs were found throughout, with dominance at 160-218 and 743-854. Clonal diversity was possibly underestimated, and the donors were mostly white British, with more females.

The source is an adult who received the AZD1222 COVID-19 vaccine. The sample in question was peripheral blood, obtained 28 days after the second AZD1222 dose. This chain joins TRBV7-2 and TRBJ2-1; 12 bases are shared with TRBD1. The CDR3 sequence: CASSPGTGGYEQFF. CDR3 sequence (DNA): TGTGCCAGCAGCCCAGGGACAGGGGGCTATGAGCAGTTCTTC.